This T cell receptor beta chain is drawn from a study of blood T cell repertoires in COVID-19. Study-level background: Collection of acute and convalescent COVID-19 samples took place in the United States, Italy and Spain.

Germline trimming cut 0 bases from V and 3 bases from J; bases unmatched to any gene: 4. The CDR3 totals 16 residues. The germline gives CDR1 SGHTS, CDR2 YDEGEE. Clones were read by immunoSEQ multiplex PCR, and TCRdb kept only the in-frame ones, dropping some. Seen here are tens of thousands of clones, 84% observed once, and the top ten hold around 1.5%. This rearrangement joins TRBV5-8 to TRBJ1-4, with 8 nucleotides matching TRBD1. The clonotype comes from a man in his fifties with acute or convalescent COVID-19. The sample was peripheral blood. Here the CDR3 reads CASSLEDRAANEKLFF. The CDR3 nucleotides are TGTGCCAGCAGCTTGGAGGACAGGGCTGCTAATGAAAAACTGTTTTTT.